What follows describes a single T cell receptor (beta chain). The data belong to a study of OX40 agonist ivuxolimab in advanced cancers. Method: immunoSEQ multiplex PCR; TCRdb's copy keeps in-frame clones and lacks some. The sample includes tens of thousands of clones, roughly 89% of them seen just once. This CDR3 is built from 16 residues. V gave up 2 bases and J gave up 6 bases; unmatched junction bases: 11. CDR1 is SGHKS and CDR2 is YYEKEE in the germline V gene (reference sequence). The chain couples TRBV5-5 to TRBJ1-5; 7 nucleotides align to TRBD1. The source of this sequence is an adult with an advanced solid tumor such as melanoma, head and neck, liver or kidney cancer. The starting material was CD4+ or CD8+ T cells sorted from blood, obtained in a trial of the OX40 agonist ivuxolimab. In nucleotides, the CDR3 is TGTGCCAGCAGCTTCCAAACAGGGGCGGCTGGTCAGCCCCAGCATTTT. This sequence encodes CASSFQTGAAGQPQHF.